This T cell receptor (beta chain) emerged from a study of identical twins. General study findings and limits: In monozygotic twins, models underestimated the sharing of out-of-frame TCR alpha. Conclusions leaned on cross-sectional statistical analysis and did not track the same donors over time.

This clonotype came up a few times. Its antigen is still unknown. Template switching added a universal primer binding site, and final cDNA carried unique molecular identifiers. MiXCR, run by TCRdb on the 5' RACE reads, gives a single entry per CDR3 protein. The table lists about 570,000 distinct CDR3 sequences, approximately 10% of them singletons. Per the germline V gene, CDR1 is SQVTM and CDR2 is ANQGSEA. V was cut by 7 bases and J by 4 bases, with 11 bases left in between. This CDR3 region has 12 residues. All donors were healthy Caucasians. These data were also reused for a study on yellow fever vaccine responses in identical twins.

The sequence was collected from a woman between 18 and 29 years old in good health. The sequencing sample was made of PBMCs. The J gene is TRBJ2-1, the V gene TRBV29-1; no reliable D call. CDR3 in amino acids: CSGVGRYNEQFF. The DNA of the CDR3 is TGCAGCGGGGTTGGCAGGTACAATGAGCAGTTCTTC.